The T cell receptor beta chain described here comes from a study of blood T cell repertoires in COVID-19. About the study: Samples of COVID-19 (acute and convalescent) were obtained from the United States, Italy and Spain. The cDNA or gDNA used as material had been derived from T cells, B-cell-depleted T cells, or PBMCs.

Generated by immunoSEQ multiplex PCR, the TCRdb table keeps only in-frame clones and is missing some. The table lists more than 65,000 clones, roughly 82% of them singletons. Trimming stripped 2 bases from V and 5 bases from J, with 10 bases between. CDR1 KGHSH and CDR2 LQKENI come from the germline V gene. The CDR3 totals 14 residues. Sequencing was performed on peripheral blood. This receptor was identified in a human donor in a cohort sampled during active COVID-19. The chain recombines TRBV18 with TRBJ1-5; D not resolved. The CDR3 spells CASSPVPTYQPQHF. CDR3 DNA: TGTGCCAGCTCACCAGTTCCTACTTATCAGCCCCAGCATTTT.